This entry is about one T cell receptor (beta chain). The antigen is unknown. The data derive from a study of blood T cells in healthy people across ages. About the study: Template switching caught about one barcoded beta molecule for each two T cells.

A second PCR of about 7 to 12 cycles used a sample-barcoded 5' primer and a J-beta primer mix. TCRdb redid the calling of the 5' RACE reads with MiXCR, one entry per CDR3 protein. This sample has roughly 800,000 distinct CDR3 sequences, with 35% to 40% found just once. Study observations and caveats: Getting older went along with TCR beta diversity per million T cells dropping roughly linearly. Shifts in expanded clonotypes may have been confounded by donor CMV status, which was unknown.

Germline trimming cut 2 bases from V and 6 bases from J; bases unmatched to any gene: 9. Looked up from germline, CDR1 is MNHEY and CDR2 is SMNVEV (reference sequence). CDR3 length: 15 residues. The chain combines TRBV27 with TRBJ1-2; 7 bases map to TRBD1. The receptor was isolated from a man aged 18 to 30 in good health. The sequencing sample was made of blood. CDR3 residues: CASSLRVDRTDGYTF. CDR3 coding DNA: TGTGCCAGCAGTTTAAGGGTGGACAGGACGGATGGCTACACCTTC.